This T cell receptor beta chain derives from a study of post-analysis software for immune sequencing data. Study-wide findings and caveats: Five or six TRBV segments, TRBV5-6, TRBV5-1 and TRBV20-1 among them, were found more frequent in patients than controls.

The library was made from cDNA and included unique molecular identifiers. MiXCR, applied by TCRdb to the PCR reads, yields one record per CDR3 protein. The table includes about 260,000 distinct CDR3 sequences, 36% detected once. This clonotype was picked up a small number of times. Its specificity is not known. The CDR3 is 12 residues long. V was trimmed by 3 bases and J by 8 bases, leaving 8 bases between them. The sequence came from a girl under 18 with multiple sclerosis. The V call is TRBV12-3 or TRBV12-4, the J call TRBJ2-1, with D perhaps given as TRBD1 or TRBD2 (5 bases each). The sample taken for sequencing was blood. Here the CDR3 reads CASSLGRDEQFF. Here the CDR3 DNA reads TGTGCCAGCAGTTTGGGGCGGGATGAGCAGTTCTTC.